The 31 T cell receptor beta chains below were found in one sample sequenced in a study of blood T cell repertoires in COVID-19. Some clones are missing from TCRdb's copy, which holds only in-frame ones; the method was immunoSEQ multiplex PCR. Of 280,000 or so clones listed, approximately 89% were seen once; the top ten hold 2.5% to 3%. Sequencing was done on a sample of PBMCs or T cells enriched from blood (not recorded which). The receptors stem from a woman between 45 and 60 years old who had been exposed to COVID-19.

The V and J genes are TRBV18 and TRBJ1-2, with 9 bases identical to TRBD1. The J segment lost 5 bases and the V segment lost 3 bases, leaving 7 bases of the junction unmatched. The germline V gene has CDR1 KGHSH and CDR2 LQKENI. The CDR3 consists of 15 residues. The CDR3 sequence: CASSPGQGPSYGYTF. CDR3 DNA: TGTGCCAGCTCACCCGGACAGGGGCCATCATATGGCTACACCTTC.

The rearrangement joins TRBV6-5 to TRBJ1-3; weak D call: TRBD1 (5 bases). The ends were cut back, 8 bases at V and 4 bases at J, with 15 bases in the middle. Germline V gene sequence: CDR1 MNHEY, CDR2 SVGAGI. The CDR3 extends over 14 amino acids. The CDR3 is CASRRGEAGNTIYF. The DNA for the CDR3 is TGTGCCAGCCGGAGGGGTGAGGCAGGAAACACCATATATTTT.

The gene calls are TRBV5-1 and TRBJ1-1; 7 nucleotides agree with TRBD1. The V gene end was trimmed by 4 bases and the J gene end by 2 bases; junction bases not matched to a gene: 5. The germline gives CDR1 SGHRS, CDR2 YFSETQ. The CDR3 contains 14 residues. The DNA for the CDR3 is TGCGCCAGCAGCGTGGGACAGACAAACACTGAAGCTTTCTTT. As protein: CASSVGQTNTEAFF.

This chain links TRBV7-9 with TRBJ1-1, with D possibly being TRBD1 (6 bases). Germline assignment: CDR1 SEHNR and CDR2 FQNEAQ (reference sequence). The CDR3 has 16 amino acids. V lost 6 bases to trimming and J lost 4 bases, with 21 bases between them. CDR3 in DNA: TGTGCCAGCAGTTCCGACAGGCCCCAAAGAGGCACTGAAGCTTTCTTT. Its protein product is CASSSDRPQRGTEAFF.

V usage is TRBV7-9 and J usage is TRBJ2-2; 8 nucleotides align to TRBD1. Per germline, CDR1 SEHNR and CDR2 FQNEAQ (reference sequence). This CDR3 spans 15 amino acids. The junction had 6 bases not matched to a gene; V was cut back by 5 bases and J by 4 bases. The CDR3: CASSTPTGVTGELFF. The CDR3 DNA follows: TGTGCCAGCAGCACCCCGACAGGGGTCACCGGGGAGCTGTTTTTT.

This chain links TRBV2 with TRBJ2-3; the D is unclear. In germline, CDR1 is SNHLY, CDR2 FYNNEI. CDR3 size: 13 residues. V lost 8 bases to trimming and J lost 5 bases, with 14 bases between them. CDR3 nucleotides: TGTGCCAGCGTCTGGGCTCTCGAAGATACGCAGTATTTT. It specifies CASVWALEDTQYF.

As to this clone: Its ends do not fully match the called genes, so a read error is possible. This chain joins TRBV7-7 and TRBJ2-1, with 9 bases identical to TRBD1. Germline V gene data show CDR1 as SSHAT and CDR2 as FNYEAQ (reference sequence). The CDR3 covers 15 residues. The CDR3 spells CASSPGQGLNNEQFF. CDR3 in DNA: TGTGCTAGCAGCCCGGGACAGGGACTCAACAATGAGCAGTTCTTC.

V is TRBV5-8 and J is TRBJ2-1; D perhaps matches TRBD2 (6 bases). Deletions cut 1 base from V and 0 bases from J, with 17 bases between. Per germline, CDR1 SGHTS and CDR2 YDEGEE. The CDR3 loop spans 18 amino acids. The CDR3 reads CASSLSRGLFDSYNEQFF. Written as DNA, the CDR3 is TGTGCCAGCAGCTTGAGCCGAGGACTATTCGACTCCTACAATGAGCAGTTCTTC.

The table lists this clone with a count of one. This chain links TRBV13 with TRBJ1-1, with no clear D. Germline V lookup: CDR1 PRHDT, CDR2 FYEKMQ (reference sequence). The CDR3 length is 14 residues. V lost 0 bases to trimming and J lost 1 base, with 6 bases between them. CDR3 sequence: CASSLGTPNTEAFF. In nucleotides, the CDR3 is TGTGCCAGCAGCTTAGGGACACCGAACACTGAAGCTTTCTTT.

The chain is built from TRBV2 and TRBJ1-5; the D is unclear. The V gene's germline CDR1 is SNHLY and CDR2 FYNNEI. Deletions cut 7 bases from V and 1 base from J, with 8 bases between. The CDR3 extends over 13 amino acids. CDR3 coding DNA: TGTGCCAGCAAGGAGAGGAGCAATCAGCCCCAGCATTTT. This codes for CASKERSNQPQHF. The entire variable domain, with the rest obtained from reference TRBV2 and TRBJ1-5, is as follows: EPEVTQTPSHQVTQMGQEVILRCVPISNHLYFYWYRQILGQKVEFLVSFYNNEISEKSEIFDDQFSVERPDGSNFTLKIRSTKLEDSAMYFCASKERSNQPQHFGDGTRLSIL.

The rearrangement uses TRBV11-3 and TRBJ2-1, with unresolved D. Per the germline V gene, CDR1 is SGHNT and CDR2 is YENEEA. Trimming shortened V by 0 bases and J by 7 bases, and 7 bases separated the two germline ends. This CDR3 is built from 13 residues. Here the CDR3 DNA reads TGTGCCAGCAGCTTAGAGAGCTGGAATGAGCAGTTCTTC. This translates into CASSLESWNEQFF. The full variable domain, rest sourced from reference TRBV11-3 and TRBJ2-1, is EAGVVQSPRYKIIEKKQPVAFWCNPISGHNTLYWYLQNLGQGPELLIRYENEEAVDDSQLPKDRFSAERLKGVDSTLKIQPAELGDSAVYLCASSLESWNEQFFGPGTRLTVL.

V gene TRBV18 combines with J gene TRBJ2-7; 11 positions match TRBD1. V lost 6 bases to trimming and J lost 6 bases; unmatched junction nucleotides: 7. This CDR3 region has 14 residues. Germline CDR1 is KGHSH and CDR2 is LQKENI. The CDR3 nucleotides read TGTGCCAGCTCCCCCGGGACAGGGGGAGGCGAGCAGTACTTC. This codes for CASSPGTGGGEQYF.

The chain uses TRBV11-2 and TRBJ2-7; 7 bases are shared with TRBD1. This CDR3 region has 16 residues. The germline CDR1 and CDR2 sequences are SGHAT and FQNNGV. Trimming at V came to 2 bases and at J to 2 bases, leaving 9 bases not matched to a gene. The CDR3, as DNA: TGTGCCAGCAGCTTATTCGTAGGGACAGCGACCTACGAGCAGTACTTC. This gives the protein CASSLFVGTATYEQYF.

The V and J genes are TRBV10-1 and TRBJ1-5; 8 bases align to TRBD1. CDR1 and CDR2 (germline): WNHNN, SYGVQD (reference sequence). This CDR3 contains 14 residues. The J segment lost 1 base and the V segment lost 7 bases, leaving 3 bases of the junction unmatched. The CDR3 region has the DNA TGCGCCAGCAAGGGACAGGACAGCAATCAGCCCCAGCATTTT. It is translated as CASKGQDSNQPQHF.

The rearrangement joins TRBV28 to TRBJ2-3; 10 bases agree with TRBD2. This CDR3 has 17 residues. Trimming removed 7 bases from V and 0 bases from J; junction bases left unmatched: 10. In germline, CDR1 is MDHEN, CDR2 SYDVKM. The CDR3 nucleotides are TGTGCCAGCACCGATCCTCTAGCGGGGGCTAGCACAGATACGCAGTATTTT. As protein: CASTDPLAGASTDTQYF.

The chain recombines TRBV5-6 with TRBJ2-7, with TRBD1 matching 10 bases. Germline-derived CDR1 and CDR2 are SGHDT and YYEEEE. CDR3 length: 16 amino acids. Trimming at V came to 3 bases and at J to 2 bases, leaving 8 bases not matched to a gene. The CDR3 region is CASSSLDRGQTYEQYF. Written as DNA, the CDR3 is TGTGCCAGCAGCTCCCTAGACAGGGGGCAGACCTACGAGCAGTACTTC.

CDR3 coding DNA: TGTGCCAGTAGTACAGGGCCCAACAATCAGCCCCAGCATTTT. It codes for CASSTGPNNQPQHF. The V and J genes are TRBV19 and TRBJ1-5; D might be TRBD1 (5 bases). The length of the CDR3 is 14 residues. Per germline, CDR1 LNHDA and CDR2 SQIVND (reference sequence). Trimming removed 4 bases from V and 3 bases from J, with 10 bases in between.

The CDR3 DNA is TGTGCCAGCAGTCTAGCGGGGGCTAGGGGCTCCTACAATGAGCAGTTCTTC. It is translated as CASSLAGARGSYNEQFF. This chain joins TRBV7-2 and TRBJ2-1, with TRBD2 identical over 10 bases. The CDR3 contains 17 residues. V was pared by 6 bases and J by 0 bases, with 8 bases of the junction left unmatched. Germline-derived CDR1 and CDR2 are SGHTA and FQGNSA.

The chain combines TRBV27 with TRBJ1-6; TRBD1 agrees at 7 bases. This CDR3 spans 13 amino acids. Germline V gene data show CDR1 as MNHEY and CDR2 as SMNVEV (reference sequence). The ends lost 4 bases at V and 9 bases at J; junction bases unmatched: 3. The CDR3 sequence: CASSWDSGSPLHF. The CDR3 nucleotides are TGTGCCAGCAGTTGGGACAGTGGTTCACCCCTCCACTTT.

This chain links TRBV6-5 with TRBJ2-7; tentative D call: TRBD1 (5 bases). The CDR3 length is 14 residues. Trimming removed 5 bases at V and 9 bases at J, with 20 bases between. Germline V gene sequence: CDR1 MNHEY, CDR2 SVGAGI. The CDR3 reads CASSTTPHQGGQYF. CDR3 nucleotide sequence: TGTGCCAGCAGTACCACCCCTCACCAGGGCGGGCAGTACTTC.

The J gene is TRBJ2-1, the V gene TRBV3-1 (or the pseudogene TRBV3-2), with D possibly matching TRBD2 (5 bases). Trimming pared 0 bases from V and 4 bases from J, leaving 7 bases between. The CDR3 runs 14 residues. Germline-derived CDR1 and CDR2 are LGHDT and YNNKEL (reference sequence). CDR3 sequence reads: CASSQDRGYNEQFF. Written as DNA, the CDR3 is TGTGCCAGCAGCCAAGATCGAGGGTACAATGAGCAGTTCTTC.

V is TRBV2 and J is TRBJ2-1; tentative D call: TRBD2 (6 bases). V was shortened by 6 bases and J by 0 bases, with 15 bases between the two germline ends. This CDR3 is built from 16 residues. The germline CDR1 and CDR2 sequences are SNHLY and FYNNEI. CDR3 DNA: TGTGCCAGCAGCACCTTAGCGGTGAGCTCCTACAATGAGCAGTTCTTC. This sequence encodes CASSTLAVSSYNEQFF.

The rearrangement links TRBV14 to TRBJ2-2, with D hard to call. V was cut by 3 bases and J by 4 bases, with 9 bases left in between. CDR1 and CDR2 from the germline V gene are SGHDN and FVKESK. This CDR3 contains 14 residues. The CDR3 loop is CASSQPGFTGELFF. DNA for the CDR3: TGTGCCAGCAGCCAGCCCGGGTTCACCGGGGAGCTGTTTTTT.

The rearrangement links TRBV30 to TRBJ2-1; tentative D call: TRBD2 (7 bases). Germline-derived CDR1 and CDR2 are GTSNPN and SVGIG (reference sequence). This CDR3 is 15 amino acids long. Between the trimmed V and J ends, which lost 4 bases and 5 bases, there was a span of 18 bases. The CDR3 coding sequence is TGTGCCTGGAAGCGTCGGCGGGGGCCCGACAATGAGCAGTTCTTC. It codes for CAWKRRRGPDNEQFF.

The chain links TRBV19 to TRBJ1-1; 8 nucleotides agree with TRBD1. Trimming took 3 bases from V and 3 from J; bases not matched to a gene: 6. CDR1 is LNHDA and CDR2 is SQIVND in the germline V gene (reference sequence). CDR3 size: 15 residues. This CDR3 reads CASSILGQAYTEAFF. The CDR3 DNA follows: TGTGCCAGTAGTATTCTGGGACAGGCGTACACTGAAGCTTTCTTT.

The chain links TRBV4-1 to TRBJ1-3, with 12 nucleotides matching TRBD1. The CDR3 has 15 amino acids. Unmatched junction bases numbered 1, after V lost 4 bases and J lost 3 bases. The germline V gene encodes CDR1 MGHRA and CDR2 YSYEKL. CDR3 DNA: TGCGCCAGCAGCCGGGACAGGGGGCTTGGAAACACCATATATTTT. Protein: CASSRDRGLGNTIYF.

The V and J genes are TRBV4-1 and TRBJ1-4; TRBD1 is a possible D gene (6 bases). Germline V CDR1 and CDR2: MGHRA, YSYEKL. The V end was cut by 4 bases, the J end by 8 bases, with 20 bases between. This CDR3 has 16 residues. CDR3 region: CASSLLRTEYKEKLFF. In DNA form, the CDR3 reads TGCGCCAGCAGCCTTTTGAGGACAGAGTATAAAGAAAAACTGTTTTTT.

The chain couples TRBV10-3 to TRBJ1-5; TRBD1 might be the D (6 bases). V was shortened by 3 bases and J by 0 bases, with 9 bases between the two germline ends. Germline CDR1 and CDR2: ENHRY and SYGVKD. This CDR3 spans 15 amino acids. CDR3 in amino acids: CAISDMGASNQPQHF. The CDR3 DNA is TGTGCCATCAGTGACATGGGGGCTAGCAATCAGCCCCAGCATTTT.

The gene calls are TRBV27 and TRBJ2-5, with TRBD2 matching 14 bases. The CDR3 length is 17 residues. Germline lookup yields CDR1 MNHEY and CDR2 SMNVEV (reference sequence). V was clipped by 6 bases and J by 5 bases; unmatched bases: 11. The CDR3 nucleotides are TGTGCCAGCAGCCAGACTAGCGGGGGGGCAAGGAGGGAGACCCAGTACTTC. Encoded protein: CASSQTSGGARRETQYF.

This sequence joins TRBV24-1 and TRBJ1-2, with D hard to call. CDR3 length: 13 amino acids. V gave up 1 base and J gave up 8 bases, with 10 bases separating them. Germline CDR1 is KGHDR and CDR2 is SFDVKD. In nucleotides, the CDR3 is TGTGCCACCAGTGATTTCGGAGGGAACGGCTACACCTTC. Its translation is CATSDFGGNGYTF.

The gene calls are TRBV11-3 and TRBJ2-7; 12 bases are shared with TRBD2. In germline, CDR1 is SGHNT, CDR2 YENEEA. V lost 5 bases to trimming and J lost 1 base; unmatched junction nucleotides: 3. The CDR3 has 15 amino acids. CDR3 amino acids: CASSKTSGGSYEQYF. The CDR3 DNA reads TGTGCCAGCAGCAAGACTAGCGGGGGATCCTACGAGCAGTACTTC.